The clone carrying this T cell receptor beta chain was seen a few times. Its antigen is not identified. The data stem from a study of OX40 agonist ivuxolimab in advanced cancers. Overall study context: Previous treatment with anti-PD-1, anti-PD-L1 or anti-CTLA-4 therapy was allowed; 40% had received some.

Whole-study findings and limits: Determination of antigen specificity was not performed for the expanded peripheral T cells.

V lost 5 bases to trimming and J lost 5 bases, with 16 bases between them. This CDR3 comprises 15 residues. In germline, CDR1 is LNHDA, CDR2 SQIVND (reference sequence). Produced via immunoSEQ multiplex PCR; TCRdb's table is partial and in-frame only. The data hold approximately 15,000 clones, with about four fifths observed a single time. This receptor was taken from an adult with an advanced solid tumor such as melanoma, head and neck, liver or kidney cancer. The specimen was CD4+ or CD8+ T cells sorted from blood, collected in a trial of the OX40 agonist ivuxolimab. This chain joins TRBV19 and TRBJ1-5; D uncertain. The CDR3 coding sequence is TGTGCCAGTAGTCCCTGGGCTTGGAGTCATCAGCCCCAGCATTTT. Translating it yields CASSPWAWSHQPQHF.